The clone carrying this TCR beta chain was counted once. As processed by the authors: Reference gene primer amplification gave estimated nucleated cell counts. TCRdb's table, derived via immunoSEQ multiplex PCR, lists solely in-frame clones and lacks some. Clonal size and the V and J genes are those of that table, whereas D and trimming came from the DNA. Of 150,000 to 200,000 clones in the sample, 70% to 85% were seen once. The data derive from a study of blood T cell repertoires in COVID-19. CDR3 length: 14 residues. The germline V gene encodes CDR1 MDHEN and CDR2 SYDVKM. The ends were cut back, 10 bases at V and 5 bases at J, with 15 bases in the middle.

V gene TRBV28 combines with J gene TRBJ1-6; no reliable D call. Sequencing was done on a sample of peripheral blood. The TCR was taken from a human donor with acute or convalescent COVID-19. The donor label of this sample is uncertain. DNA of the CDR3: TGTGCCATCAATAACGGAGGCCATAATTCACCCCTCCACTTT. Its protein product is CAINNGGHNSPLHF.